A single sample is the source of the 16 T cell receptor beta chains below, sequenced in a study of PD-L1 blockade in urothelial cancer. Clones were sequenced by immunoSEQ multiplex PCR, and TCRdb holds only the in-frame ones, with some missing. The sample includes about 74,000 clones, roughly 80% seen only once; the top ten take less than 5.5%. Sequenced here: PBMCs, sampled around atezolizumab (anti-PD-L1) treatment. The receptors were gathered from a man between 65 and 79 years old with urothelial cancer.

CDR3 in amino acids: CASSFALAGGPGEQYF. The CDR3 nucleotides are TGTGCCAGCAGCTTTGCTCTAGCGGGAGGGCCCGGCGAGCAGTACTTC. The chain couples TRBV11-2 to TRBJ2-7; the match to TRBD2 covers 12 bases. J was trimmed by 6 bases and V by 3 bases; bases with no gene match: 9. Germline V gene sequence: CDR1 SGHAT, CDR2 FQNNGV. This CDR3 region has 16 residues. Using reference TRBV11-2 and TRBJ2-7 for the parts outside the CDR3, the full variable domain is EAGVAQSPRYKIIEKRQSVAFWCNPISGHATLYWYQQILGQGPKLLIQFQNNGVVDDSQLPKDRFSAERLKGVDSTLKIQPAKLEDSAVYLCASSFALAGGPGEQYFGPGTRLTVT.

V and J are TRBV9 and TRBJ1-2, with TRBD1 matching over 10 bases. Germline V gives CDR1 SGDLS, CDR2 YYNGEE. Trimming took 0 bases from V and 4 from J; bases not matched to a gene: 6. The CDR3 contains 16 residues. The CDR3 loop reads CASSVGGTGVAYGYTF. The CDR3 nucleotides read TGTGCCAGCAGCGTAGGGGGGACAGGGGTTGCCTATGGCTACACCTTC.

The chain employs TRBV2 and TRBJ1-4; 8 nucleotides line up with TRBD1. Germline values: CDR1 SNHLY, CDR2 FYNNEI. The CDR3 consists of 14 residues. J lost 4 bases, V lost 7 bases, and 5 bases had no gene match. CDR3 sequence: CASTGGYGNEKLFF. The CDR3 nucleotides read TGTGCCAGCACAGGGGGCTATGGTAATGAAAAACTGTTTTTT.

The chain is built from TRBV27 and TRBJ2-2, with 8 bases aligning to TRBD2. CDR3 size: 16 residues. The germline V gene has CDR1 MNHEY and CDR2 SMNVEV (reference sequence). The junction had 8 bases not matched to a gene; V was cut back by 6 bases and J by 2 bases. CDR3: CASSVRGDINTGELFF. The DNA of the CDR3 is TGTGCCAGCAGCGTGCGGGGGGACATTAACACCGGGGAGCTGTTTTTT.

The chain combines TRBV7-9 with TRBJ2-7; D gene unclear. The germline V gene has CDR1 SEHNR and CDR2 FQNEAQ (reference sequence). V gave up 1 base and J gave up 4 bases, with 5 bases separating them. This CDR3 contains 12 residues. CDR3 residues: CASSLEAYEQYF. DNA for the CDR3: TGTGCCAGCAGCTTAGAAGCTTACGAGCAGTACTTC.

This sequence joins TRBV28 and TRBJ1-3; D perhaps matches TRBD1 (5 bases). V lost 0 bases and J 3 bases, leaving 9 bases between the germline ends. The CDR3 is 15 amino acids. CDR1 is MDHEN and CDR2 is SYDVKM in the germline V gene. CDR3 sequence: CASSLWVQGGNTIYF. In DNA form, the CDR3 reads TGTGCCAGCAGTTTATGGGTCCAGGGTGGAAACACCATATATTTT.

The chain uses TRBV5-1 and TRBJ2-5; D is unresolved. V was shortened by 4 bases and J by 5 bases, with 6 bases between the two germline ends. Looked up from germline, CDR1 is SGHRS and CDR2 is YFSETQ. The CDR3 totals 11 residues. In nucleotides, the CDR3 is TGCGCCAGCAGCCTCGTGGAGACCCAGTACTTC. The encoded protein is CASSLVETQYF.

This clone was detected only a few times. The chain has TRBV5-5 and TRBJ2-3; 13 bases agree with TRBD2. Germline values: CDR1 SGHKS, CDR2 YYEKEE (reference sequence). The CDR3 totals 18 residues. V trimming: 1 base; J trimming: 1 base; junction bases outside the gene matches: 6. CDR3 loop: CASSLRLAGGLGTDTQYF. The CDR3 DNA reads TGTGCCAGCAGCTTGCGACTAGCGGGGGGTCTGGGCACAGATACGCAGTATTTT.

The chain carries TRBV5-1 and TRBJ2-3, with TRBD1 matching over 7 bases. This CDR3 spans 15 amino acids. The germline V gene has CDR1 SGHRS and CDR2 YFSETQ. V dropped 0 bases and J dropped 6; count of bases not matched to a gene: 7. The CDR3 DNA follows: TGCGCCAGCAGCTTGGGGGTACAGGGGTCGGATACGCAGTATTTT. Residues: CASSLGVQGSDTQYF.

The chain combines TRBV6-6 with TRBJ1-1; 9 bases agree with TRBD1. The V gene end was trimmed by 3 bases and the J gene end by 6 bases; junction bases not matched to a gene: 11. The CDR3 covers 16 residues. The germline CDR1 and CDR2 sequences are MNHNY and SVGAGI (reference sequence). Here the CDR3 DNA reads TGTGCCAGCAGTTATACCCCAACAGGGGGCAGGGCTGAAGCTTTCTTT. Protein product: CASSYTPTGGRAEAFF.

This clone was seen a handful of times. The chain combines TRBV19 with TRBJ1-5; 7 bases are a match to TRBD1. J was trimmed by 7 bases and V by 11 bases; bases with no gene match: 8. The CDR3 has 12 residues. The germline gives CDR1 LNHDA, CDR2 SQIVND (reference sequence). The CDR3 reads CASTTGLQPQHF. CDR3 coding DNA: TGTGCCTCAACGACAGGGCTCCAGCCCCAGCATTTT.

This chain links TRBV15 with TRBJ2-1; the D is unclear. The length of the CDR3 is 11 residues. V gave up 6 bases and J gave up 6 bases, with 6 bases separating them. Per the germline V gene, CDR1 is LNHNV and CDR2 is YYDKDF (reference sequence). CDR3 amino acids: CATRAINEQFF. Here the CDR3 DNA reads TGTGCCACCAGGGCAATCAATGAGCAGTTCTTC. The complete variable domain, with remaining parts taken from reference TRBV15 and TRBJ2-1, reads DAMVIQNPRYQVTQFGKPVTLSCSQTLNHNVMYWYQQKSSQAPKLLFHYYDKDFNNEADTPDNFQSRRPNTSFCFLDIRSPGLGDTAMYLCATRAINEQFFGPGTRLTVL.

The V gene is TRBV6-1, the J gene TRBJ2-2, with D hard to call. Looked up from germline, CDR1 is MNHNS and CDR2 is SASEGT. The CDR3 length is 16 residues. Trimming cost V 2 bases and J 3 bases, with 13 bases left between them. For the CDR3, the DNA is TGTGCCAGCAGTGAAAGGTTACAGACCTACACCGGGGAGCTGTTTTTT. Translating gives CASSERLQTYTGELFF.

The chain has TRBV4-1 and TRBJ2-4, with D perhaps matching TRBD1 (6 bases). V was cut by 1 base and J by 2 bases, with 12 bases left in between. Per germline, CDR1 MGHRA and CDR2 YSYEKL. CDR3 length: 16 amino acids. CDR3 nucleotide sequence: TGCGCCAGCAGCCAAGGGGGGCAGGCCACCAAAAACATTCAGTACTTC. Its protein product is CASSQGGQATKNIQYF.

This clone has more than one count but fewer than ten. The CDR3: CASSLVPSSTDTQYF. DNA of the CDR3: TGTGCCAGCAGCTTAGTCCCCTCTAGCACAGATACGCAGTATTTT. V gene TRBV7-9 combines with J gene TRBJ2-3; the D is unclear. CDR1 is SEHNR, CDR2 FQNEAQ, per germline (reference sequence). The CDR3 loop spans 15 amino acids. V was shortened by 1 base and J by 0 bases, with 8 bases between the two germline ends.

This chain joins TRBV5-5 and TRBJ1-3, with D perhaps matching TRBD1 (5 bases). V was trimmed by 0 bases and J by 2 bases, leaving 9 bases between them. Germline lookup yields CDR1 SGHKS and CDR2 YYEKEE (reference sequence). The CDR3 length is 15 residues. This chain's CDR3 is CASSLDGGPGNTIYF. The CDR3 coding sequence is TGTGCCAGCAGCTTGGACGGGGGACCTGGAAACACCATATATTTT.